This T cell receptor beta chain was sequenced during a study of human T cells and chemical hapten exposure. Study-wide results and limits: TCRs exceeding a frequency of 1 in 1000 stayed unchanged under DPC sensitization.

Each CDR3 protein gets one entry after TCRdb re-called the RACE reads with MiXCR. The top ten clones hold just over 2.5% of a sample with 350,000 to 450,000 distinct CDR3 sequences, 5.1% of them seen once. This clonotype appeared many times. Its specificity is unknown. There are 15 residues in the CDR3. CDR1 is SEHNR, CDR2 FQNEAQ, per germline (reference sequence). Deletions cut 5 bases from V and 6 bases from J, with 14 bases between. Time point meaning: pre-sensitization, week 0. Treatment indicated: therapeutic diphenylcyclopropenone sensitization with weekly scalp DPC. Unfractionated whole blood was the source of the extracted total RNA.

This specimen was whole blood, taken in connection with sensitization to the hapten diphenylcyclopropenone (DPC). The clonotype comes from a woman in her fifties or sixties with alopecia areata. Some clones in this sample may be carry-over from other donors' samples. The rearrangement uses TRBV7-9 and TRBJ1-6; a weak D match, TRBD1 (6 bases). In DNA form, the CDR3 reads TGTGCCAGCAGCACTCCGGGACACAGTAATTCACCCCTCCACTTT. This gives the protein CASSTPGHSNSPLHF.